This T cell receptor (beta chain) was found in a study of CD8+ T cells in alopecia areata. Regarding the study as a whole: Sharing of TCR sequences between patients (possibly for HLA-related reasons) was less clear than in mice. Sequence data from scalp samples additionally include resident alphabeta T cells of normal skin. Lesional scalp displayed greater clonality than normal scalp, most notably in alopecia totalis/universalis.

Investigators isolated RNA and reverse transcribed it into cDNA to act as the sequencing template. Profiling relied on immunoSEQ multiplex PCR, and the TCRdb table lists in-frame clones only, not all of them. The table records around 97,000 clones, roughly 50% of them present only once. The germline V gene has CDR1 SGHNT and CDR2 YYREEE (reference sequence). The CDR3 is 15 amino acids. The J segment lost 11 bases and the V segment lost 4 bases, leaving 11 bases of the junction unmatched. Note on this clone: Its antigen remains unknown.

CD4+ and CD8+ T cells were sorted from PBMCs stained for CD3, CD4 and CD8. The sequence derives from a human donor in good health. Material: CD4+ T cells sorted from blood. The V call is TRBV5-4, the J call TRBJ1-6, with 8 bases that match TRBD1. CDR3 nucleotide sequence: TGTGCCAGCAGCCCGGACAGGGTAGGAGCAACACCCCTCCACTTT. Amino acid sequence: CASSPDRVGATPLHF.